The clone carrying this T cell receptor beta chain has at least ten counts. Its antigen remains unknown. This sample is part of a study of early T cells in non-severe SARS-CoV-2 infection. About the research overall: Sequencing input comprised bulk RNA from unsorted whole blood; chain pairing was not available.

cDNA molecules, individually, were tagged with unique molecular identifiers. Each CDR3 protein is one row after TCRdb ran MiXCR on the 5' RACE reads. Of about 60,000 distinct CDR3 sequences in the sample, around 13% are singletons; the top ten hold around 5%. Study-wide results and limits: The study's VDJdb matching favored anti-spike CD8 responses and missed private and CD4 specificities.

Trimming removed 3 bases at V and 9 bases at J, with 12 bases between. The CDR3 runs to 13 residues. Germline CDR1 is SGHAT and CDR2 is FQNNGV. The chain is built from TRBV11-2 and TRBJ2-1; D gene uncertain. What was sequenced was whole blood. The TCR sequence derives from an adult who was a healthcare worker with PCR-confirmed SARS-CoV-2 infection or an uninfected control (not recorded which). The CDR3 DNA sequence: TGTGCCAGCAGCTTTAATAGGGATGCTGAGCAGTTCTTC. Translation: CASSFNRDAEQFF.